This entry is about one T cell receptor beta chain. The sample originates from a study of glioma-infiltrating T cells after dendritic cell vaccination. Study summary: Patients had newly diagnosed or recurrent glioblastoma and received dendritic cell vaccines. Three intradermal dendritic cell vaccine injections were given every two weeks. The vaccine used monocyte-derived dendritic cells pulsed overnight with autologous tumor lysate.

This table comes from immunoSEQ multiplex PCR, and its TCRdb copy is limited to in-frame clones, with some not included. The data contain approximately 48,000 clones, 65% to 90% of them singletons. V dropped 1 base and J dropped 5 bases, with 11 bases sitting between them. The CDR3 runs 14 residues. Germline V gene data show CDR1 as SEHNR and CDR2 as FQNEAQ (reference sequence). This TCR came from a human donor with glioblastoma. This material consisted of blood, taken before dendritic cell vaccination. V is TRBV7-9 and J is TRBJ2-5, with a tentative D call TRBD2 (6 bases). The CDR3 DNA is TGTGCCAGCAGCTTAGTCCTTGCGGGGGAGACCCAGTACTTC. Protein product: CASSLVLAGETQYF.